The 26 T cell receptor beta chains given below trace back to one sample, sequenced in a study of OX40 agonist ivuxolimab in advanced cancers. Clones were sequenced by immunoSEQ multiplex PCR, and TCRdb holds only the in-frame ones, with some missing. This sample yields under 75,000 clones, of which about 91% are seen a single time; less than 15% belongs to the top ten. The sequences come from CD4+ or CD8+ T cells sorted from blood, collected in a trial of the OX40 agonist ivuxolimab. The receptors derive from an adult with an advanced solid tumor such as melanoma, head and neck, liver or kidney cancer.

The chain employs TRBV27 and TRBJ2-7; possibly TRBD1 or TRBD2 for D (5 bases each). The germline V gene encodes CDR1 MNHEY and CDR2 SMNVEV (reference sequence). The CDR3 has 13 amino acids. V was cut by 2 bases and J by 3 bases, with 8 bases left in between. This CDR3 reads CASSLGTIYEQYF. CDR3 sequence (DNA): TGTGCCAGCAGTTTAGGGACGATCTACGAGCAGTACTTC.

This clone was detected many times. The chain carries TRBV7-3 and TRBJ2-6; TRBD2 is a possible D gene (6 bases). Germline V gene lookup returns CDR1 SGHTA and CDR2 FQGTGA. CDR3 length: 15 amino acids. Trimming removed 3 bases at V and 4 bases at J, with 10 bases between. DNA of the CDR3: TGTGCCAGCAGCTTTGGGACTTCGGGGGCCAACGTCCTGACTTTC. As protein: CASSFGTSGANVLTF.

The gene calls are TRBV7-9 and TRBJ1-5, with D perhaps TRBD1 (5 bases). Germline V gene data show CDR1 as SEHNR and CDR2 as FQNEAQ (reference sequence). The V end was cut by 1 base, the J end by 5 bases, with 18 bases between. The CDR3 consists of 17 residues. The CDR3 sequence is CASSLDGFPGPDQPQHF. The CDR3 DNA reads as TGTGCCAGCAGCTTAGACGGATTCCCGGGGCCTGATCAGCCCCAGCATTTT.

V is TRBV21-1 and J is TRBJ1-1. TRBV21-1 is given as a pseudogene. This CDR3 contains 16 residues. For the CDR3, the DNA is TGTGCCAGCAGCAAGGATTTGGGGGGCATCGGCACTGAAGCTTTCTTT. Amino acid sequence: CASSKDLGGIGTEAFF.

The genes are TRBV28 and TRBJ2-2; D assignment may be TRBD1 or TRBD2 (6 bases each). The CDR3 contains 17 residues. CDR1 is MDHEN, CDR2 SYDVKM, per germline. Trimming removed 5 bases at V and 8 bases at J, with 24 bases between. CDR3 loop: CASSLGGGGLLGGELFF. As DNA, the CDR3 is TGTGCCAGCAGTCTTGGAGGGGGAGGACTACTAGGTGGGGAGCTGTTTTTT.

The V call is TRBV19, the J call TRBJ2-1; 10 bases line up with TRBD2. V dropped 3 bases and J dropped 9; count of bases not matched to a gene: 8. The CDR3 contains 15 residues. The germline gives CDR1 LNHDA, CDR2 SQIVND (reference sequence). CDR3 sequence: CASSIISGRASEQFF. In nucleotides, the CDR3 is TGTGCCAGTAGTATTATCAGCGGGAGGGCATCTGAGCAGTTCTTC.

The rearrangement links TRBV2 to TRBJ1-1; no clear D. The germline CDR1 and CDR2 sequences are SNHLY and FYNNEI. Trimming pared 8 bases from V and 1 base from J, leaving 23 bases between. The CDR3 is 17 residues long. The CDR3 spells CASSSSSYWVPNTEAFF. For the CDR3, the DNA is TGTGCCAGCTCAAGCTCCTCCTACTGGGTCCCGAACACTGAAGCTTTCTTT.

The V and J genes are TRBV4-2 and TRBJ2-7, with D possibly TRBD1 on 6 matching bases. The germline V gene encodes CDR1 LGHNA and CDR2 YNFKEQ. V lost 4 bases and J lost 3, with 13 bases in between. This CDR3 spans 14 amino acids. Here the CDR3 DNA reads TGTGCCAGCAGCCCCCCGACAGGAAGCTACGAGCAGTACTTC. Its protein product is CASSPPTGSYEQYF.

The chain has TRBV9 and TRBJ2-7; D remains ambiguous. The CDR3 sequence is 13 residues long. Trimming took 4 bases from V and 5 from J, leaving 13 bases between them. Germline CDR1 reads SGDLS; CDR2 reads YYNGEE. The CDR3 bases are TGTGCCAGCAGCTCGTCCCTTTTAGACGAGCAGTACTTC. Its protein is CASSSSLLDEQYF.

The CDR3, as DNA: TGTGCCACCAGCGCCAGAATGAACAGGGGCAATGAGCAGTTCTTC. Translating gives CATSARMNRGNEQFF. The chain uses TRBV15 and TRBJ2-1; TRBD1 matches at 7 bases. Unmatched junction bases numbered 10, after V lost 5 bases and J lost 6 bases. The germline CDR1 and CDR2 sequences are LNHNV and YYDKDF (reference sequence). The CDR3 runs to 15 residues.

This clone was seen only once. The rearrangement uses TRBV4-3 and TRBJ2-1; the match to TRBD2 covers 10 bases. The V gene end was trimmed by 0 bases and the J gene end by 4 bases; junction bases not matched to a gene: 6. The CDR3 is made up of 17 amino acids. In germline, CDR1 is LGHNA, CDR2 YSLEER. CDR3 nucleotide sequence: TGCGCCAGCAGCCAAGATGGCCTAGCGGGAGAGTACAATGAGCAGTTCTTC. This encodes CASSQDGLAGEYNEQFF.

CDR3: CASSGTGNEQFF. CDR3 DNA sequence: TGTGCCAGCAGTGGGACAGGGAATGAGCAGTTCTTC. The V gene is TRBV9, the J gene TRBJ2-1, with 9 bases matching TRBD1. Trimming removed 5 bases from V and 7 bases from J; junction bases left unmatched: 1. The CDR3 loop spans 12 amino acids. In germline, CDR1 is SGDLS, CDR2 YYNGEE.

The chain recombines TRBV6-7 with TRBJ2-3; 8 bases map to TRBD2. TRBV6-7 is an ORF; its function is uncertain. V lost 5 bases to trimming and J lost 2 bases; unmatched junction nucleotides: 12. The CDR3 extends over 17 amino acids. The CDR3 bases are TGTGCCAGCAGTGGCCCGGGGCGGGAGGACAACACAGATACGCAGTATTTT. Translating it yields CASSGPGREDNTDTQYF.

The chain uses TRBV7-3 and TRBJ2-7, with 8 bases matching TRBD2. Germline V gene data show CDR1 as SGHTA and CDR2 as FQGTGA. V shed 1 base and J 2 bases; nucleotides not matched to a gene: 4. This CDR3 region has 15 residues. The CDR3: CASSLSAGGTYEQYF. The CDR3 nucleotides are TGTGCCAGCAGCTTAAGTGCGGGAGGAACCTACGAGCAGTACTTC.

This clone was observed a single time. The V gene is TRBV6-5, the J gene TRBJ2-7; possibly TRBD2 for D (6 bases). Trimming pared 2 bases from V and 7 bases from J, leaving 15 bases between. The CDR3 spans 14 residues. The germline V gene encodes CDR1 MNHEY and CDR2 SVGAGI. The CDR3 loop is CASSYQEGVGEQYF. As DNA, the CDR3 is TGTGCCAGCAGTTACCAGGAGGGAGTGGGGGAGCAGTACTTC.

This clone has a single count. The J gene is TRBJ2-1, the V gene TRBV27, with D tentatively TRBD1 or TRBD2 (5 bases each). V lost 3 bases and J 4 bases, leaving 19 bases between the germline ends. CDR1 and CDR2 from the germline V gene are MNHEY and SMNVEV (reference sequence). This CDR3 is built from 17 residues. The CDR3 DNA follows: TGTGCCAGCAGTTTCTTTCCGGTCCGGGGCCATTACAATGAGCAGTTCTTC. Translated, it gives CASSFFPVRGHYNEQFF.

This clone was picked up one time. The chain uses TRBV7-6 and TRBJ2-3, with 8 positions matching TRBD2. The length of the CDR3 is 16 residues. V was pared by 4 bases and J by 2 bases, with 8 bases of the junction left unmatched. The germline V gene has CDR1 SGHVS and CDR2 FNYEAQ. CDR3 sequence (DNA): TGTGCCAGCAGCTCGCCAGGGCGGGGGGCCACAGATACGCAGTATTTT. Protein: CASSSPGRGATDTQYF.

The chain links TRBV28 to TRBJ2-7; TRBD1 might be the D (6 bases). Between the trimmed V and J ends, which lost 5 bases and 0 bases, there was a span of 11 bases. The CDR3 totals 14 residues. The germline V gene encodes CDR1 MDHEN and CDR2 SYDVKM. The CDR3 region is CASSHRASSYEQYF. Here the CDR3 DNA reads TGTGCCAGCAGTCACAGGGCGAGCTCCTACGAGCAGTACTTC.

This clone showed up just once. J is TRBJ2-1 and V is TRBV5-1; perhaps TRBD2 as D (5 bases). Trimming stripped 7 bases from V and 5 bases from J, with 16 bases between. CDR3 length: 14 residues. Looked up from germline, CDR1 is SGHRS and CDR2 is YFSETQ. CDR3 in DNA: TGCGCCAGCTACGATGAGGGTTTCGACAATGAGCAGTTCTTC. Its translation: CASYDEGFDNEQFF.

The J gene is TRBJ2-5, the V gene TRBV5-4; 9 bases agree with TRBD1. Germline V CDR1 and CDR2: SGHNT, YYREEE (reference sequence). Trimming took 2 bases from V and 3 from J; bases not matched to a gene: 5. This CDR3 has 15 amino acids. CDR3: CASSLYRTGEETQYF. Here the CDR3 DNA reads TGTGCCAGCAGCTTATACCGGACAGGGGAAGAGACCCAGTACTTC.

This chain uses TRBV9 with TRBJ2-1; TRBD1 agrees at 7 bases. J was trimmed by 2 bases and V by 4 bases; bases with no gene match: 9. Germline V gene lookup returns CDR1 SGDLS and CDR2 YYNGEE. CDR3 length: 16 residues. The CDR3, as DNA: TGTGCCAGCAGCCCTCCGACAGGGTTGGCCTACAATGAGCAGTTCTTC. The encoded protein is CASSPPTGLAYNEQFF.

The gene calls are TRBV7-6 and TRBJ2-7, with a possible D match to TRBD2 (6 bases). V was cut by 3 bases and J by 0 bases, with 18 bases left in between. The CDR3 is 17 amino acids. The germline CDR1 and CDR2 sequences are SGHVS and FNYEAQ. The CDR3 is CASSLLGGAESSYEQYF. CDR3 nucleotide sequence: TGTGCCAGCAGCTTGCTCGGCGGGGCAGAGAGCTCCTACGAGCAGTACTTC.

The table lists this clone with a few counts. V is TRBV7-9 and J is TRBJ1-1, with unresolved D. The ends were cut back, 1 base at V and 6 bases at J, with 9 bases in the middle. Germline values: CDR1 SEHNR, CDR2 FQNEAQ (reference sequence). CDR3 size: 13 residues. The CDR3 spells CASSLGYPAEAFF. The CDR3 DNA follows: TGTGCCAGCAGCTTAGGATACCCAGCTGAAGCTTTCTTT.

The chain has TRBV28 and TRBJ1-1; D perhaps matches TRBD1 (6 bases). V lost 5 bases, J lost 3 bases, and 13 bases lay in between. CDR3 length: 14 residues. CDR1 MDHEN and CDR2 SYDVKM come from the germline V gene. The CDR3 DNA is TGTGCCAGCAGTGAGACCAGGGGAGACACTGAAGCTTTCTTT. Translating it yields CASSETRGDTEAFF.

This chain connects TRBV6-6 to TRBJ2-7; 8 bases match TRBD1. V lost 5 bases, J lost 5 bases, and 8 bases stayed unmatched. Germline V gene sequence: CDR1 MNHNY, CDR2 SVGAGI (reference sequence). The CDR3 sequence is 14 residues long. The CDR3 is CASSPLGQAHEQYF. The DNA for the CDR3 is TGTGCCAGCAGTCCTTTGGGACAGGCACACGAGCAGTACTTC.

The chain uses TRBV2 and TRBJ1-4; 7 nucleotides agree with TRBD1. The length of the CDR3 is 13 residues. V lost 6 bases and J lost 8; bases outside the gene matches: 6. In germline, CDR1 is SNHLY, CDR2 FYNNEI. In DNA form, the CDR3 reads TGTGCCAGCAGCTTGGCAGGGGGAGAAAAACTGTTTTTT. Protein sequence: CASSLAGGEKLFF.